This T cell receptor beta chain was recorded in a study of T cells after yellow fever vaccination. Findings of the study overall: It was a small share of clonotypes that appeared in both CD4 and CD8 compartments.

As for this clonotype: What it recognizes is unknown.

TCRdb reanalysed the 5' RACE reads using MiXCR and keeps one entry per CDR3 protein. The sample shows under 600,000 distinct CDR3 sequences, approximately 12% of them seen only once. The CDR3 totals 12 residues. V lost 6 bases and J 3 bases, leaving 9 bases between the germline ends. Germline V gives CDR1 SQVTM, CDR2 ANQGSEA. Material: PBMCs, obtained on the day of the yellow fever booster vaccination. This TCR came from a man aged 25-45 years who received the YFV17D yellow fever vaccine. The rearrangement uses TRBV29-1 and TRBJ1-5; weak D call: TRBD1 (6 bases). The CDR3 is CSVGGPNQPQHF. CDR3 nucleotides: TGCAGCGTAGGGGGTCCCAATCAGCCCCAGCATTTT.